This T cell receptor beta chain was documented in a study of T cell responses to AZD1222 COVID-19 vaccine. The table came from immunoSEQ multiplex PCR; TCRdb's copy has only in-frame clones and leaves some out. This table holds about 160,000 clones, over 75% found once. Study-level results: It should be noted that donors were predominantly white British and more often female, and clonal diversity was possibly underestimated.

As concerns this clone: Antigen specificity is unknown.

This material consisted of peripheral blood, taken on day 0 of AZD1222 vaccination. This clonotype was obtained from an adult in good health.

The CDR3 nucleotides read TGTGCCAGCTCACCAATCTCTCTGACAGGGAACACCGGGGAGCTGTTTTTT. Amino acids: CASSPISLTGNTGELFF. The chain couples TRBV18 to TRBJ2-2; tentative D call: TRBD1 (6 bases). The CDR3 extends over 17 amino acids. Germline CDR1 and CDR2: KGHSH and LQKENI. Trimming left V 2 bases short and J 1 base short, with 14 bases between.